Presented here are 31 T cell receptor beta chains from one specimen sequenced in a study of cytomegalovirus exposure and HLA in healthy donors. Sequenced by immunoSEQ multiplex PCR; TCRdb stores in-frame clones only, minus some. The sample lists 150,000 to 200,000 clones, more than 75% seen once, with around 1.6% in the top ten. The specimen was PBMCs. The receptors stem from a woman aged 18-35 years in good health and CMV-seronegative.

The J gene is TRBJ1-1, the V gene TRBV14; D is ambiguous. V lost 1 base, J lost 4 bases, and 13 bases lay in between. The germline V gene encodes CDR1 SGHDN and CDR2 FVKESK. This CDR3 has 15 residues. CDR3 bases: TGTGCCAGCAGCCAAGCGCCCCGGGAGGGCACTGAAGCTTTCTTT. This translates into CASSQAPREGTEAFF.

The rearrangement joins TRBV6-5 to TRBJ2-5, with 11 nucleotides matching TRBD2. J was trimmed by 5 bases and V by 0 bases; bases with no gene match: 5. The germline CDR1 and CDR2 sequences are MNHEY and SVGAGI. This CDR3 has 16 residues. CDR3 coding DNA: TGTGCCAGCAGTTACTCGGTAGCGGGGGGGGGTGAGACCCAGTACTTC. It codes for CASSYSVAGGGETQYF.

This chain joins TRBV7-9 and TRBJ2-7, with TRBD1 as a possible D gene (5 bases). Looked up from germline, CDR1 is SEHNR and CDR2 is FQNEAQ (reference sequence). The V end was cut by 1 base, the J end by 2 bases, with 6 bases between. The CDR3 contains 13 residues. The CDR3 DNA is TGTGCCAGCAGCTTAGGGACAACCTACGAGCAGTACTTC. Protein sequence: CASSLGTTYEQYF.

The V call is TRBV28, the J call TRBJ1-6; TRBD1 aligns across 12 bases. Germline loops: CDR1 MDHEN, CDR2 SYDVKM. This CDR3 has 15 residues. The J segment lost 9 bases and the V segment lost 6 bases, leaving 6 bases of the junction unmatched. In DNA form, the CDR3 reads TGTGCCAGCAGCTGGGACAGGGGGCCGTCTTCACCCCTCCACTTT. This codes for CASSWDRGPSSPLHF.

This chain uses TRBV27 with TRBJ2-1; 10 nucleotides agree with TRBD2. V lost 5 bases to trimming and J lost 7 bases; unmatched junction nucleotides: 8. The CDR3 loop spans 15 amino acids. CDR1 and CDR2 from the germline V gene are MNHEY and SMNVEV (reference sequence). The CDR3 DNA reads TGTGCCAGCAGTCTCACTAGCGGGATGAGAAATGAGCAGTTCTTC. As protein: CASSLTSGMRNEQFF.

This clone was observed a single time. V and J are TRBV30 and TRBJ1-2, with D maybe TRBD1 (6 bases). Germline CDR1 GTSNPN, CDR2 SVGIG (reference sequence). This CDR3 is built from 13 residues. The V end was cut by 5 bases, the J end by 0 bases, with 10 bases between. The CDR3 reads CAWGQSANYGYTF. CDR3 DNA: TGTGCCTGGGGACAGTCAGCTAACTATGGCTACACCTTC.

This clone was seen only once. V and J are TRBV5-1 and TRBJ2-7, with 7 bases that match TRBD1. The CDR3 is 14 amino acids. The germline V gene encodes CDR1 SGHRS and CDR2 YFSETQ. V lost 3 bases and J lost 4; bases outside the gene matches: 7. Here the CDR3 reads CASSYDREQYEQYF. The CDR3 bases are TGCGCCAGCAGCTATGACAGGGAGCAGTACGAGCAGTACTTC.

The rearrangement joins TRBV7-9 to TRBJ2-5, with D possibly being TRBD2 (5 bases). Germline CDR1 reads SEHNR; CDR2 reads FQNEAQ (reference sequence). The CDR3 has 14 amino acids. V lost 4 bases to trimming and J lost 5 bases, with 14 bases between them. CDR3 region: CASSSTVPGETQYF. CDR3 bases: TGTGCCAGCAGCTCGACGGTCCCGGGGGAGACCCAGTACTTC. Full variable domain (outside the CDR3, taken from reference TRBV7-9 and TRBJ2-5): DTGVSQNPRHKITKRGQNVTFRCDPISEHNRLYWYRQTLGQGPEFLTYFQNEAQLEKSRLLSDRFSAERPKGSFSTLEIQRTEQGDSAMYLCASSSTVPGETQYFGPGTRLLVL.

DNA for the CDR3: TGTGCCAGCAGTTACGGCAGGGCCTCCTATGGCTACACCTTC. Protein product: CASSYGRASYGYTF. The rearrangement uses TRBV6-5 and TRBJ1-2; D may be TRBD1 (5 bases). Between the trimmed V and J ends, which lost 2 bases and 4 bases, there was a span of 11 bases. There are 14 residues in the CDR3. CDR1 MNHEY and CDR2 SVGAGI come from the germline V gene.

The CDR3 spells CASGTSGGQNTGELFF. DNA of the CDR3: TGTGCCAGCGGGACTAGCGGGGGGCAGAACACCGGGGAGCTGTTTTTT. The genes are TRBV2 and TRBJ2-2; 15 bases fit TRBD2. The CDR3 has 16 residues. CDR1 and CDR2 from the germline V gene are SNHLY and FYNNEI. Trimming removed 8 bases from V and 1 base from J; junction bases left unmatched: 2.

The J gene is TRBJ1-2, the V gene TRBV5-1; 9 nucleotides align to TRBD1. Germline V gives CDR1 SGHRS, CDR2 YFSETQ. Trimming took 3 bases from V and 2 from J; bases not matched to a gene: 5. CDR3 length: 15 residues. The CDR3: CASSSGTGRNYGYTF. The CDR3 DNA follows: TGCGCCAGCAGCTCCGGGACAGGGAGAAACTATGGCTACACCTTC.

J is TRBJ1-1 and V is TRBV20-1; D gene uncertain. The CDR3 extends over 11 amino acids. The V end lost 3 bases, the J end lost 6 bases, and 8 bases lay between the germline ends. Germline CDR1 is DFQATT and CDR2 is SNEGSKA (reference sequence). The CDR3 DNA reads as TGCAGTGCTAGTATCCAGGCTGAAGCTTTCTTT. Its translation is CSASIQAEAFF.

This clone has more than one count but fewer than ten. The chain links TRBV18 to TRBJ1-5; tentatively, D is TRBD1 (5 bases). V lost 7 bases and J lost 4, with 20 bases in between. There are 16 residues in the CDR3. CDR1 and CDR2 (germline): KGHSH, LQKENI. The CDR3 is CASWREGRGWNQPQHF. The DNA for the CDR3 is TGTGCCAGCTGGCGAGAAGGGAGGGGTTGGAATCAGCCCCAGCATTTT.

This chain connects TRBV5-1 to TRBJ1-6; no reliable D call. The CDR3 consists of 15 residues. Germline CDR1 reads SGHRS; CDR2 reads YFSETQ. The V gene lost 0 bases and the J gene lost 5 bases, with 9 bases spanning the gap. CDR3 residues: CASSLDGRNNSPLHF. The CDR3 nucleotides read TGCGCCAGCAGCTTGGACGGGAGAAATAATTCACCCCTCCACTTT.

The CDR3 is CAISDHLGADGYTF. In DNA form, the CDR3 reads TGTGCCATCAGTGACCACTTAGGGGCGGATGGCTACACCTTC. The rearrangement links TRBV10-3 to TRBJ1-2; tentative D call: TRBD1 (5 bases). Per the germline V gene, CDR1 is ENHRY and CDR2 is SYGVKD. The CDR3 loop spans 14 amino acids. V lost 3 bases, J lost 6 bases, and 14 bases lay in between.

The chain has TRBV19 and TRBJ2-1; TRBD2 is a possible D gene (5 bases). The CDR3 spans 15 residues. V shed 3 bases and J shed 6 bases, with 15 bases lying between them. The germline CDR1 and CDR2 sequences are LNHDA and SQIVND (reference sequence). The CDR3 DNA follows: TGTGCCAGTAGTATGACCGGGATGCCCCCCAATGAGCAGTTCTTC. Its protein is CASSMTGMPPNEQFF.

V is TRBV15 and J is TRBJ1-4, with 9 positions matching TRBD1. Germline V gene data show CDR1 as LNHNV and CDR2 as YYDKDF (reference sequence). Trimming took 0 bases from V and 7 from J; bases not matched to a gene: 6. This CDR3 spans 16 amino acids. CDR3 bases: TGTGCCACCAGCAGAGATCCGGGACAGGGTTTTGAAAAACTGTTTTTT. As protein: CATSRDPGQGFEKLFF.

This clone was seen more than once but under ten times. This sequence joins TRBV4-1 and TRBJ2-7; D might be TRBD1 (6 bases). Trimming pared 0 bases from V and 6 bases from J, leaving 15 bases between. This CDR3 is built from 15 residues. Germline loops: CDR1 MGHRA, CDR2 YSYEKL. CDR3 sequence: CASSQDQQGRSEQYF. The CDR3 nucleotides are TGCGCCAGCAGCCAAGATCAACAGGGTCGGAGCGAGCAGTACTTC.

This rearrangement joins TRBV4-2 to TRBJ2-1; D is perhaps TRBD1 (5 bases). V lost 1 base to trimming and J lost 2 bases, with 9 bases between them. From germline, CDR1 is LGHNA and CDR2 YNFKEQ. This CDR3 contains 15 residues. The CDR3 DNA follows: TGTGCCAGCAGCCAAGTTCAGGGTGCCTACAATGAGCAGTTCTTC. Translating gives CASSQVQGAYNEQFF.

This clone was found once. This chain connects TRBV10-3 to TRBJ1-5, with TRBD1 as a possible D gene (6 bases). V was trimmed by 7 bases and J by 3 bases, leaving 10 bases between them. This CDR3 is 13 amino acids long. Germline-derived CDR1 and CDR2 are ENHRY and SYGVKD. DNA for the CDR3: TGTGCCATCAAGGGGGTTCTCAATCAGCCCCAGCATTTT. Translation: CAIKGVLNQPQHF.

This chain uses TRBV4-1 with TRBJ1-5; D not certain. CDR3 length: 15 amino acids. The ends were cut back, 0 bases at V and 3 bases at J, with 9 bases in the middle. Germline V gene sequence: CDR1 MGHRA, CDR2 YSYEKL. DNA of the CDR3: TGCGCCAGCAGCCAAGATGACGGAGACAATCAGCCCCAGCATTTT. It yields the protein CASSQDDGDNQPQHF.

The V call is TRBV7-9, the J call TRBJ1-1; D is unclear. V was trimmed by 5 bases and J by 4 bases, leaving 20 bases between them. This CDR3 is built from 16 residues. Germline CDR1 is SEHNR and CDR2 is FQNEAQ (reference sequence). The CDR3: CASSHSFREEGTEAFF. In DNA, the CDR3 is TGTGCCAGCAGCCACTCCTTTCGGGAGGAGGGCACTGAAGCTTTCTTT.

The chain combines TRBV11-2 with TRBJ1-4; the match to TRBD1 covers 7 bases. Germline CDR1 is SGHAT and CDR2 is FQNNGV. CDR3 size: 14 residues. The V segment lost 5 bases and the J segment 4 bases; nucleotides outside the gene matches: 4. The CDR3 reads CASSEQGINEKLFF. The DNA of the CDR3 is TGTGCCAGCAGCGAACAGGGGATTAATGAAAAACTGTTTTTT. Supplemented by reference TRBV11-2 and TRBJ1-4, the full variable domain reads EAGVAQSPRYKIIEKRQSVAFWCNPISGHATLYWYQQILGQGPKLLIQFQNNGVVDDSQLPKDRFSAERLKGVDSTLKIQPAKLEDSAVYLCASSEQGINEKLFFGSGTQLSVL.

This chain links TRBV5-3 with TRBJ1-6, with D perhaps matching TRBD1 (6 bases). TRBV5-3 is an open reading frame, and its role is uncertain. Trimming cost V 3 bases and J 7 bases, with 26 bases left between them. This CDR3 is built from 19 residues. DNA for the CDR3: TGTGCCAGAAGCTCAACCGGGACAACACTTACCCAACTAAATTCACCCCTCCACTTT. Its translation is CARSSTGTTLTQLNSPLHF.

Here the CDR3 reads CASSPGLAWRHEQYF. CDR3 nucleotides: TGTGCCAGCAGCCCGGGACTAGCATGGCGGCACGAGCAGTACTTC. This chain links TRBV7-2 with TRBJ2-7; 9 bases align to TRBD2. Germline values: CDR1 SGHTA, CDR2 FQGNSA. This CDR3 spans 15 amino acids. J was trimmed by 5 bases and V by 5 bases; bases with no gene match: 10.

The chain employs TRBV13 and TRBJ2-1; D uncertain. CDR1 and CDR2 from the germline V gene are PRHDT and FYEKMQ (reference sequence). The CDR3 extends over 11 amino acids. V lost 0 bases to trimming and J lost 9 bases, with 3 bases between them. The CDR3 bases are TGTGCCAGCAGCTTAGGCTCTGAGCAGTTCTTC. Amino acids: CASSLGSEQFF. The entire variable domain, with the rest obtained from reference TRBV13 and TRBJ2-1, is as follows: AAGVIQSPRHLIKEKRETATLKCYPIPRHDTVYWYQQGPGQDPQFLISFYEKMQSDKGSIPDRFSAQQFSDYHSELNMSSLELGDSALYFCASSLGSEQFFGPGTRLTVL.

V usage is TRBV5-5 and J usage is TRBJ1-5, with D possibly being TRBD1 (5 bases). The V end lost 0 bases, the J end lost 6 bases, and 10 bases lay between the germline ends. The CDR3 contains 14 residues. Looked up from germline, CDR1 is SGHKS and CDR2 is YYEKEE (reference sequence). The CDR3 sequence is CASSLAGIGQPQHF. Written as DNA, the CDR3 is TGTGCCAGCAGCTTGGCAGGGATCGGTCAGCCCCAGCATTTT.

The chain is built from TRBV5-1 and TRBJ1-1; 8 bases fit TRBD1. Germline V lookup: CDR1 SGHRS, CDR2 YFSETQ. The trim removed 4 bases at V and 4 bases at J, leaving 12 bases unmatched. This CDR3 is 16 amino acids long. CDR3 residues: CASSPRQGTTFTEAFF. The CDR3 DNA is TGCGCCAGCAGCCCTAGACAGGGGACGACTTTCACTGAAGCTTTCTTT.

This clone was observed a single time. CDR3: CAWRRQGLDSNYGYTF. The CDR3 DNA is TGTGCCTGGAGACGCCAGGGGCTAGATTCTAACTATGGCTACACCTTC. This chain connects TRBV30 to TRBJ1-2; perhaps TRBD1 as D (6 bases). This CDR3 is built from 16 residues. Germline values: CDR1 GTSNPN, CDR2 SVGIG (reference sequence). V dropped 3 bases and J dropped 0 bases, with 17 bases sitting between them.

This clone has just a few counts. The V call is TRBV7-9, the J call TRBJ2-2; TRBD1 might be the D (5 bases). Trimming cost V 2 bases and J 3 bases, with 7 bases left between them. The CDR3 runs to 14 residues. Germline CDR1 is SEHNR and CDR2 is FQNEAQ (reference sequence). CDR3 protein: CASSLKQDTGELFF. CDR3 in DNA: TGTGCCAGCAGCTTAAAACAGGACACCGGGGAGCTGTTTTTT. Combining the CDR3 with reference TRBV7-9 and TRBJ2-2 gives the whole variable domain DTGVSQNPRHKITKRGQNVTFRCDPISEHNRLYWYRQTLGQGPEFLTYFQNEAQLEKSRLLSDRFSAERPKGSFSTLEIQRTEQGDSAMYLCASSLKQDTGELFFGEGSRLTVL.

The chain employs TRBV5-1 and TRBJ2-7; possible D gene TRBD1, 5 bases. Trimming took 5 bases from V and 0 from J, leaving 9 bases between them. Germline lookup yields CDR1 SGHRS and CDR2 YFSETQ. The CDR3 is 13 amino acids. The CDR3 reads CASSTTASYEQYF. The CDR3 nucleotides are TGCGCCAGCAGTACGACAGCCTCCTACGAGCAGTACTTC.